This T cell receptor beta chain is drawn from a study of blood T cell repertoires in COVID-19. Germline CDR1 is MDHEN and CDR2 is SYDVKM. This CDR3 is 13 amino acids long. V gave up 7 bases and J gave up 6 bases, with 13 bases separating them. This table comes from immunoSEQ multiplex PCR, and its TCRdb copy is limited to in-frame clones, with some not included. The data show some 200,000 clones, with around 81% seen just once and 0.9% to 0.95% held by the top ten. The chain uses TRBV28 and TRBJ1-5; D gene uncertain. This receptor was identified in a man in his sixties with COVID-19, enrolled during active disease. The source material was peripheral blood. The CDR3, as DNA: TGTGCCAGCACCCGTCAGGCCGCTCAGCCCCAGCATTTT. Translating gives CASTRQAAQPQHF.